This TCR beta chain was sequenced during a study of blood T cells in healthy people across ages. Study results and caveats: Roughly linear age-related decline in beta diversity appeared, significant by age around 36.

A sample-barcoded 5' primer and a J-beta primer mix were used in a second PCR of roughly 7 to 12 cycles. Through a template-switch adaptor with 12 random nucleotides, each cDNA molecule received a tag. TCRdb re-called the 5' RACE reads through MiXCR, storing one row per CDR3 protein. The table records hundreds of thousands of distinct CDR3 sequences, roughly 56% of them present only once. Remarks on this clonotype: No antigen is known for it. Mismatch with germline at one junction end may stem from a read error.

Germline V gene sequence: CDR1 MNHEY, CDR2 SMNVEV (reference sequence). The CDR3 length is 15 residues. Per sample, extraction of total RNA gave at least 5.5 micrograms in every case. The sequenced material came from blood. The sequence was obtained from a man aged 40-55 years in good health. The rearrangement joins TRBV27 to TRBJ2-1, with 8 bases identical to TRBD1. The CDR3 here is CASSLWQGADGELFF. The CDR3 DNA is TGTGCCAGCAGTTTATGGCAGGGGGCGGACGGGGAGCTGTTCTTC.